This is a list of T cell receptor beta chains from one sample in a study of monozygotic twins with inflammatory bowel disease. TCRdb re-called the 5' RACE reads, yielding one record per CDR3 amino acid sequence without DNA. Recorded here are over 120,000 distinct CDR3 sequences; the top ten clones represent around 1.2%. The sample consisted of blood. The receptors shown here come from a human donor with ulcerative colitis or Crohn's disease, or a healthy co-twin of an affected twin (not recorded which). The CDR3 runs from the conserved cysteine through the conserved F or W.

>TRBJ2-1|TRBV20-1
CSARDRTSGRHEQFF
>TRBJ1-1|TRBV12-3/TRBV12-4
CASSLSGAQGEAFF
>TRBJ2-1|TRBV5-1
CASSASGSAQNNEQFF
>TRBJ1-6|TRBV30
CAWSVGQGPEF
>TRBJ2-3|TRBV5-1
CASSLAGTDTQYF
>TRBJ2-1|TRBV20-1
CSARVSRRESDNEQFF
>TRBJ2-5|TRBV5-6
CASSLSGLQETQYF
>TRBJ1-1|TRBV6-5
CASSIGRNTEAFF
>TRBJ2-7|TRBV27
CASRNSGTVTYEQYF
>TRBJ2-1|TRBV27
CASSPGQANNEQFF
>TRBJ2-7|TRBV5-1
CASSLMGNVPYEQYF
>TRBJ1-2|TRBV24-1
CATSGASKNDAYTF
>TRBJ2-7|TRBV5-5
CASSPGTYEQYF
>TRBJ2-3|TRBV5-1
CASSLGTGGPDTQYF
>TRBJ2-7|TRBV9
CASSPPGSYEQYF
>TRBJ2-1|TRBV25-1
CASSDTYYNEQFF
>TRBJ2-1|TRBV5-1
CASSLGLAGGKYNEQFF
>TRBJ2-7|TRBV27
CASGYRVDYEQYF
>TRBJ2-3|TRBV6-5
CASSYWGHGRPDTQYF
>TRBJ2-7|TRBV11-1
CASSRDRDEQYF
>TRBJ2-1|TRBV7-3
CASSLTPVGAVNEQFF
>TRBJ2-5|TRBV3-1
CASSPTPPYQETQYF
>TRBJ1-5|TRBV6-1
CASSAASFGGYSNQPQHF
>TRBJ2-6|TRBV29-1
CSVPGTPSGANVLTF
>TRBJ2-1|TRBV18
CASSQAGTGVANEQFF
>TRBJ2-3|TRBV5-1
CASSLDVAGVTDTQYF
>TRBJ1-1|TRBV2
CASSVRTGPPEAFF
>TRBJ2-3|TRBV7-3
CASSQIHGGGTDTQYF
>TRBJ1-2|TRBV19
CAGSPDVDYGYTF
>TRBJ2-1|TRBV25-1
CASSELGGTSGRAEFF
>TRBJ1-2|TRBV27
CASRGQESGGYTF
>TRBJ2-1|TRBV20-1
CSAPLAGDANEQFF
>TRBJ2-1|TRBV7-2
CASSWTSGRSNEQFF
>TRBJ2-7|TRBV5-1
CASSLSVEHEQYF
>TRBJ1-5|TRBV28
CASSLGGAGRNQPQHF
>TRBJ1-5|TRBV5-1
CASSLVGHSNQPQHF
>TRBJ2-7|TRBV12-3/TRBV12-4
CASSFRSAGRDENEQYF
>TRBJ2-3|TRBV12-3/TRBV12-4
CASTGTFSTDTQYF
>TRBJ2-7|TRBV6-6
CASRPQGATYEQYF
>TRBJ2-3|TRBV6-2/TRBV6-3
CASSYSMVGDTQYF
>TRBJ2-1|TRBV11-2
CASSLGGRAANEQFF
>TRBJ2-4|TRBV13
CASRNSLAKNMQYF
>TRBJ2-7|TRBV29-1
CSATGTGGYEQYF
>TRBJ1-4|TRBV29-1
CSVGRDRNEKLFF
>TRBJ1-1|TRBV30
CASQRSRLTERSTEAFF
>TRBJ2-2|TRBV7-6
CASSSFATGELFF
>TRBJ2-1|TRBV21-1
CASSKRAETSGRAIEQFF
>TRBJ2-5|TRBV5-1
CASSLTLGETQYF
>TRBJ2-7|TRBV7-9
CASSLETSNYEQYF
>TRBJ1-1|TRBV20-1
CSVKKQGEMNTEAFF
>TRBJ1-1|TRBV5-1
CASSLTQGGNTEAFF
>TRBJ2-7|TRBV4-1
CASSPRTGFYEQYF
>TRBJ2-3|TRBV5-1
CASSSPPGTDTQYF